This TCR beta chain comes out of a study of a mutant IDH1 vaccine in newly diagnosed glioma. Germline lookup yields CDR1 MNHEY and CDR2 SVGAGI. This CDR3 is built from 11 residues. The protocol was immunoSEQ multiplex PCR, while the TCRdb copy is restricted to in-frame clones and leaves out a portion. The sample has 98,000 or so clones; roughly 89% are singletons. Indicated time point: baseline, week 1 (first vaccination visit). Treatment defined: pre-vaccination baseline after standard-of-care therapy. The study enrolled donors with new WHO grade 3 or 4 IDH1-mutant, ATRX-lost astrocytomas. In regard to this clone: Its ends do not fully match the called genes, so a read error is possible.

The sequenced sample was PBMCs, obtained from a glioma patient treated with radiotherapy, temozolomide or both. This sequence was found in a woman aged 45-59 years with glioma. The chain employs TRBV6-5 and TRBJ2-7; 7 bases fit TRBD2. The CDR3 protein is CASSYRRERYF. CDR3 DNA: TGTGCCAGCAGTTACAGGCGGGAGCGGTACTTC.